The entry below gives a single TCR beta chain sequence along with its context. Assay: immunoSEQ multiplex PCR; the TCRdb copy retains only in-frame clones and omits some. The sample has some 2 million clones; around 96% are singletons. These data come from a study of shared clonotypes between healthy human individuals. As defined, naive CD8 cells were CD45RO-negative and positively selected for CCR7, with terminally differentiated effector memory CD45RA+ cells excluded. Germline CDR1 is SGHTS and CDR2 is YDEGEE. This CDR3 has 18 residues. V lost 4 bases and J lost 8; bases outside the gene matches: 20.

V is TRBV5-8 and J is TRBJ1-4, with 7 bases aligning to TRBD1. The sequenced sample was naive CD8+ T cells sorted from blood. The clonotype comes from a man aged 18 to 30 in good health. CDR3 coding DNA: TGTGCCAGCAGCCAGTACCGGACAGGTCCCCTAAAGGGAGAAAAACTGTTTTTT. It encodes CASSQYRTGPLKGEKLFF.